Listed here is a single T cell receptor beta chain. The target antigen is unknown. These data originate in a study of T cell repertoires in cytomegalovirus infection. Study as a whole: The public TCR beta signatures pointed to both CMV infection and matching HLA type. Study-level points and caveats: Based on cumulative public TCR beta family frequency, carriers of CMV plus the relevant HLA were identified. HLA-C-restricted CMV clonotypes gave the most frequent clonotype in two of eight donors.

Using its own MiXCR run on the reads, TCRdb lists one record per CDR3 protein. Here the sample spans 680,000 or so distinct CDR3 sequences, around a third being singletons. Germline trimming cut 6 bases from V and 5 bases from J; bases unmatched to any gene: 11. CDR1 LGHDT and CDR2 YNNKEL come from the germline V gene (reference sequence). The CDR3 consists of 15 residues. The chain links TRBV3-1 to TRBJ2-7; 9 nucleotides line up with TRBD1. The sequenced sample was cultured PBMCs, obtained from culture after CMV antigen stimulation. The receptor was isolated from a human donor in good health (CMV status not recorded). Some clones in this sample may be carry-over from other donors' samples. The CDR3 reads CASSPSGTGWDEQYF. In DNA, the CDR3 is TGTGCCAGCAGTCCCTCCGGGACAGGGTGGGACGAGCAGTACTTC.